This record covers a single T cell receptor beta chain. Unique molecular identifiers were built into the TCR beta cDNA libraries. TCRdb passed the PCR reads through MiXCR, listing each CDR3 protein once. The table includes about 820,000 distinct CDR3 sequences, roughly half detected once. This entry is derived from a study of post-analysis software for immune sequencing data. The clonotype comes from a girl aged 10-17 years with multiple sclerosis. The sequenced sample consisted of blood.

CDR3 sequence (DNA): TGCAGTGCTAGAGATCGGCGCGGGAGTAAGGTCGAAAAACTGTTTTTT. As protein: CSARDRRGSKVEKLFF. The V gene is TRBV20-1, the J gene TRBJ1-4; D is uncertain. Germline-derived CDR1 and CDR2 are DFQATT and SNEGSKA (reference sequence). The CDR3 covers 16 residues. Trimming left V 0 bases short and J 8 bases short, with 19 bases between.